This T cell receptor (beta chain) is drawn from a study of Graves' ophthalmopathy and Graves' hyperthyroidism. PBMCs were obtained from approximately 10 ml of fresh peripheral blood. Germline CDR1 reads MGHDK; CDR2 reads SYGVNS. CDR3 length: 14 amino acids. Trimming stripped 1 base from V and 0 bases from J, with 6 bases between. General study points: Also, most clonotypes expanded in the thyroid above 0.001 frequency appeared in blood.

About this clonotype itself: Antigen specificity is unknown.

As the template, RNA transcripts were used to amplify TCR beta CDR3 regions. HTBI primers were used in a first-round RT-PCR, which preceded a second-round multiplex PCR. Via MiXCR, TCRdb re-called the multiplex PCR reads, giving one row per CDR3 protein. This sample carries under 800,000 distinct CDR3 sequences, approximately 22% of them seen once, and the ten largest clones take roughly 6.9%. The receptor was isolated from a woman under 30 with stable Graves' hyperthyroidism. Some clones in this sample may be carry-over from other donors' samples. The sequenced sample consisted of peripheral blood. The chain is built from TRBV25-1 and TRBJ1-1; tentative D call: TRBD1 (5 bases). CDR3 in DNA: TGTGCCAGCAGTGAATGGGGGGTGAACACTGAAGCTTTCTTT. This sequence encodes CASSEWGVNTEAFF.